A single sample gave rise to the 20 T cell receptor beta chains below, sequenced in a study of cytomegalovirus exposure and HLA in healthy donors. Primers included in the PCR were 60 Vbeta and 13 Jbeta primers. Profiling relied on immunoSEQ multiplex PCR, and the TCRdb table lists in-frame clones only, not all of them. The repertoire has 65,000 to 95,000 clones, roughly four fifths of them found once; the top ten carry 12%. Sequencing input: PBMCs. The source of these receptors is a man between 70 and 80 years old in good health and CMV-seronegative.

The chain has TRBV6-5 and TRBJ2-1; 14 bases match TRBD2. With V trimmed by 4 bases and J by 9 bases, 5 bases remained unmatched. The CDR3 runs to 15 residues. CDR1 and CDR2 from the germline V gene are MNHEY and SVGAGI. The chain's CDR3 is CASSFGTSGSGEQFF. The CDR3 DNA is TGTGCCAGCAGTTTCGGGACTAGCGGGAGTGGTGAGCAGTTCTTC.

V and J are TRBV30 and TRBJ2-1; 9 positions match TRBD2. Germline CDR1 GTSNPN, CDR2 SVGIG (reference sequence). The CDR3 totals 17 residues. V lost 3 bases, J lost 0 bases, and 9 bases stayed unmatched. The CDR3 sequence: CAWRSSFSGSSYNEQFF. DNA of the CDR3: TGTGCCTGGAGGTCCTCGTTTAGCGGGAGCTCCTACAATGAGCAGTTCTTC.

This chain connects TRBV7-2 to TRBJ2-3; the match to TRBD2 covers 9 bases. CDR1 and CDR2 from the germline V gene are SGHTA and FQGNSA. Trimming at V came to 6 bases and at J to 6 bases, leaving 13 bases not matched to a gene. CDR3 size: 16 residues. CDR3 sequence: CASSYQTSGGWDTQYF. DNA of the CDR3: TGTGCCAGCAGTTACCAGACTAGCGGTGGATGGGATACGCAGTATTTT.

The CDR3 loop is CASSLVTSGRSNTGELFF. The CDR3 region has the DNA TGTGCCAGCAGCTTAGTCACTAGCGGGAGGTCCAACACCGGGGAGCTGTTTTTT. The chain recombines TRBV7-6 with TRBJ2-2, with TRBD2 matching 12 bases. V lost 1 base to trimming and J lost 2 bases; unmatched junction nucleotides: 5. The CDR3 covers 18 residues. The germline CDR1 and CDR2 sequences are SGHVS and FNYEAQ.

V is TRBV6-5 and J is TRBJ2-7, with D possibly being TRBD2 (6 bases). Germline loops: CDR1 MNHEY, CDR2 SVGAGI. The CDR3 runs to 14 residues. The ends were cut back, 2 bases at V and 4 bases at J, with 12 bases in the middle. The CDR3 DNA reads TGTGCCAGCAGTTACGGCGGGACCCAATACGAGCAGTACTTC. As protein: CASSYGGTQYEQYF.

V is TRBV6-5 and J is TRBJ2-7; D is unclear. The CDR3 length is 12 residues. Trimming removed 6 bases from V and 8 bases from J, with 14 bases in between. The germline V gene encodes CDR1 MNHEY and CDR2 SVGAGI. The CDR3 loop reads CASSPPGVKQYF. In DNA, the CDR3 is TGTGCCAGCAGCCCCCCAGGTGTTAAGCAGTACTTC.

This clone appeared once. The J gene is TRBJ2-7, the V gene TRBV7-2; 7 bases fit TRBD2. The CDR3 runs to 16 residues. Trimming removed 3 bases from V and 1 base from J; junction bases left unmatched: 9. Germline CDR1 and CDR2: SGHTA and FQGNSA. CDR3 bases: TGTGCCAGCAGCTTTAGGGAGCGGGGTGGTTCCTACGAGCAGTACTTC. This translates into CASSFRERGGSYEQYF. The variable domain in full, completed from reference TRBV7-2 and TRBJ2-7, reads GAGVSQSPSNKVTEKGKDVELRCDPISGHTALYWYRQSLGQGLEFLIYFQGNSAPDKSGLPSDRFSAERTGGSVSTLTIQRTQQEDSAVYLCASSFRERGGSYEQYFGPGTRLTVT.

The chain has TRBV28 and TRBJ1-1, with 9 nucleotides matching TRBD1. Trimming removed 0 bases from V and 4 bases from J; junction bases left unmatched: 6. The CDR3 loop spans 16 amino acids. Looked up from germline, CDR1 is MDHEN and CDR2 is SYDVKM. CDR3 sequence (DNA): TGTGCCAGCAGTTTATGGGGGACAGGGAGTACCACTGAAGCTTTCTTT. Translated: CASSLWGTGSTTEAFF.

The V and J genes are TRBV7-2 and TRBJ1-2; no clear D. This CDR3 comprises 14 residues. Germline V CDR1 and CDR2: SGHTA, FQGNSA. V lost 6 bases, J lost 6 bases, and 17 bases lay in between. CDR3 residues: CASRVRNGGDGYTF. The DNA for the CDR3 is TGTGCCAGCAGGGTGAGAAACGGCGGGGATGGCTACACCTTC.

This clone was counted only a few times. This chain connects TRBV18 to TRBJ2-1, with a weak D call TRBD2 (5 bases). The germline V gene encodes CDR1 KGHSH and CDR2 LQKENI. Trimming shortened V by 3 bases and J by 5 bases, and 8 bases separated the two germline ends. CDR3 length: 13 amino acids. DNA of the CDR3: TGTGCCAGCTCACCTTCGGGGAACAATGAGCAGTTCTTC. Its translation: CASSPSGNNEQFF.

Notes on this clone: Sequence at one end of the junction differs from germline and may be a read error. Distinct nucleotide sequences in the sample also encode this CDR3. This sequence joins TRBV29-1 and TRBJ2-5, with D possibly being TRBD2 (5 bases). The germline gives CDR1 SQVTM, CDR2 ANQGSEA. This CDR3 is built from 12 residues. CDR3: CSVSESGETQYF. CDR3 DNA: TGCAGCGTTAGTGAGTCCGGGGAGACTCAGTACTTC.

The gene calls are TRBV5-1 and TRBJ1-6, with TRBD1 matching 11 bases. CDR1 and CDR2 from the germline V gene are SGHRS and YFSETQ. The CDR3 totals 16 residues. With 3 bases clipped from V and 4 bases from J, the junction kept 3 bases outside the gene matches. The CDR3 loop is CASSSGDRGYNSPLHF. The CDR3 region has the DNA TGCGCCAGCAGCTCAGGGGACAGGGGGTATAATTCACCCCTCCACTTT.

The chain couples TRBV7-2 to TRBJ1-1, with D unclear. The CDR3 covers 11 residues. The germline V gene has CDR1 SGHTA and CDR2 FQGNSA. Between the trimmed V and J ends, which lost 3 bases and 7 bases, there was a span of 6 bases. The CDR3 here is CASSFQIEAFF. For the CDR3, the DNA is TGTGCCAGCAGCTTCCAGATTGAAGCTTTCTTT.

The chain couples TRBV6-5 to TRBJ2-2; 8 bases align to TRBD1. V gave up 0 bases and J gave up 5 bases; unmatched junction bases: 2. CDR1 MNHEY and CDR2 SVGAGI come from the germline V gene. There are 15 residues in the CDR3. The CDR3 region has the DNA TGTGCCAGCAGTTACTCGGACAGGGTAACCGGGGAGCTGTTTTTT. The encoded protein is CASSYSDRVTGELFF.

This rearrangement joins TRBV19 to TRBJ2-2, with D possibly matching TRBD1 (6 bases). Per the germline V gene, CDR1 is LNHDA and CDR2 is SQIVND (reference sequence). The CDR3 covers 14 residues. V was pared by 5 bases and J by 0 bases, with 7 bases between. Here the CDR3 DNA reads TGTGCCAGTAGTCACAGGGCGAACACCGGGGAGCTGTTTTTT. Amino acid sequence: CASSHRANTGELFF.

This chain joins TRBV5-1 and TRBJ1-4; 9 nucleotides agree with TRBD1. Germline trimming cut 3 bases from V and 7 bases from J; bases unmatched to any gene: 4. Germline CDR1 is SGHRS and CDR2 is YFSETQ. The CDR3 sequence is 14 residues long. The CDR3 DNA follows: TGCGCCAGCAGCTATAACAGGGGGCGTGAAAAACTGTTTTTT. Encoded protein: CASSYNRGREKLFF. Full variable domain (missing parts from reference TRBV5-1 and TRBJ1-4): KAGVTQTPRYLIKTRGQQVTLSCSPISGHRSVSWYQQTPGQGLQFLFEYFSETQRNKGNFPGRFSGRQFSNSRSEMNVSTLELGDSALYLCASSYNRGREKLFFGSGTQLSVL.

The J gene is TRBJ1-5, the V gene TRBV28; 8 nucleotides match TRBD1. The V segment lost 5 bases and the J segment 6 bases; nucleotides outside the gene matches: 6. The CDR3 extends over 14 amino acids. The germline CDR1 and CDR2 sequences are MDHEN and SYDVKM. In DNA form, the CDR3 reads TGTGCCAGCAGTAAGGACAGGGTGAGTCAGCCCCAGCATTTT. Its translation: CASSKDRVSQPQHF. Combining the CDR3 with reference TRBV28 and TRBJ1-5 gives the whole variable domain DVKVTQSSRYLVKRTGEKVFLECVQDMDHENMFWYRQDPGLGLRLIYFSYDVKMKEKGDIPEGYSVSREKKERFSLILESASTNQTSMYLCASSKDRVSQPQHFGDGTRLSIL.

The chain links TRBV11-2 to TRBJ2-7, with no clear D. The CDR3 has 16 amino acids. Trimming took 0 bases from V and 3 from J, leaving 15 bases between them. The V gene's germline CDR1 is SGHAT and CDR2 FQNNGV. CDR3 residues: CASSLDRRSVGYEQYF. The CDR3 DNA is TGTGCCAGCAGCTTAGATCGAAGATCGGTTGGCTACGAGCAGTACTTC.

The chain combines TRBV10-3 with TRBJ2-1; 15 bases map to TRBD2. The CDR3 runs to 17 residues. From germline, CDR1 is ENHRY and CDR2 SYGVKD. V lost 6 bases, J lost 6 bases, and 9 bases stayed unmatched. CDR3 bases: TGTGCCATCAGGCCCGGGACTAGCGGGAGGCATGGCAATGAGCAGTTCTTC. The encoded protein is CAIRPGTSGRHGNEQFF.

The rearrangement links TRBV7-8 to TRBJ2-2, with 8 bases lining up with TRBD2. This CDR3 is built from 16 residues. V was clipped by 3 bases and J by 1 base; unmatched bases: 4. From germline, CDR1 is SGHVS and CDR2 FQNEAQ. The CDR3 sequence: CASSFFGRGNTGELFF. As DNA, the CDR3 is TGTGCCAGCAGCTTTTTCGGGAGGGGGAACACCGGGGAGCTGTTTTTT.